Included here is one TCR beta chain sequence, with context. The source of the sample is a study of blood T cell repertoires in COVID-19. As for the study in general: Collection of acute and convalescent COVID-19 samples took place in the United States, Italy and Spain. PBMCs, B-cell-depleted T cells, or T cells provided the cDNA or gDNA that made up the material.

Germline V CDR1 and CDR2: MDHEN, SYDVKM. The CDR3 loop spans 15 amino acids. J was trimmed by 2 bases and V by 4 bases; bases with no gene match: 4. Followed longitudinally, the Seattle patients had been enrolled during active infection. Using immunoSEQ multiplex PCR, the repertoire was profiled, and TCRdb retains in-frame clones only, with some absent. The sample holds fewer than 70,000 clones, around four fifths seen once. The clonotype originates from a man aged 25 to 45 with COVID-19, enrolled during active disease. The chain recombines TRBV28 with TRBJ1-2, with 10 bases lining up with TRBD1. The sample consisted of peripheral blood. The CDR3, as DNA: TGTGCCAGCAGTTCGGGACAGGGGATGAACTATGGCTACACCTTC. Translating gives CASSSGQGMNYGYTF.